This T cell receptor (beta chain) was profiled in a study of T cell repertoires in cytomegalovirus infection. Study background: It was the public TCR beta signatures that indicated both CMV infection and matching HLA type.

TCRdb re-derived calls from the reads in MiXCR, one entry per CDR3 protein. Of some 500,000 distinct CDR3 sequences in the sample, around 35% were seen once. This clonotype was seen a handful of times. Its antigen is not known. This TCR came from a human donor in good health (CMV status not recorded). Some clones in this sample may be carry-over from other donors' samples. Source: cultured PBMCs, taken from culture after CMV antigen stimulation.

This CDR3 is CASSRPGQGNEQFF. The CDR3 bases are TGTGCCAGCAGTAGACCGGGACAGGGTAATGAGCAGTTCTTC. The chain uses TRBV27 and TRBJ2-1; the match to TRBD1 covers 9 bases. With V trimmed by 5 bases and J by 7 bases, 6 bases remained unmatched. Germline loops: CDR1 MNHEY, CDR2 SMNVEV (reference sequence). The CDR3 has 14 residues.